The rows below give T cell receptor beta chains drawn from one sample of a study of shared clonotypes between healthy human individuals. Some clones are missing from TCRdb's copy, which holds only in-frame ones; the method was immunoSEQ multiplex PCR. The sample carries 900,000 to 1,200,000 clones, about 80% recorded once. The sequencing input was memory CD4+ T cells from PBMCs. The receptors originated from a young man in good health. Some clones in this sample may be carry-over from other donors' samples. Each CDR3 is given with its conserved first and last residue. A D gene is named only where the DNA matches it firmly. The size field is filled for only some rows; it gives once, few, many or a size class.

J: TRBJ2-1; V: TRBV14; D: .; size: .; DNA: TGTGCCAGCAGCCAAATAACCCTAGCGAGGAATGAGCAGTTCTTC; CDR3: CASSQITLARNEQFF
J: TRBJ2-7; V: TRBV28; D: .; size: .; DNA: TGTGCCAGCACTAAACGGTGGGGGGAATCATACGAGCAGTACTTC; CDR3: CASTKRWGESYEQYF
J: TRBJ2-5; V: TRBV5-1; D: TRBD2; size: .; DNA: TGCGCCAGCAGCTTGCAACCAGCGGGAGGTGGGGAGACCCAGTACTTC; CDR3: CASSLQPAGGGETQYF
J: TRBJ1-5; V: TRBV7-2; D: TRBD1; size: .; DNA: TGTGCCAGCAGTTCAGGGACAGGGGCGAGTCAGCCCCAGCATTTT; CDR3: CASSSGTGASQPQHF
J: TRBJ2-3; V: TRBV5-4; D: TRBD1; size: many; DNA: TGTGCCAGCAGATTCTGGTCCGGGACAGGGGGAGATACGCAGTATTTT; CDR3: CASRFWSGTGGDTQYF
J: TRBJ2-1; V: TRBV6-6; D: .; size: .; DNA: TGTGCCAGCATAGGGGCTTCCTACAATGAGCAGTTCTTC; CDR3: CASIGASYNEQFF
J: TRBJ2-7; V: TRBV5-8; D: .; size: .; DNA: TGTGCCAGCAGCTTCACTAGCTTCTACGAGCAGTACTTC; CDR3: CASSFTSFYEQYF
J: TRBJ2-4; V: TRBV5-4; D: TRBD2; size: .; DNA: TGTGCCAGCAGCCCGGGGGGACTAGCCAAAAACATTCAGTACTTC; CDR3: CASSPGGLAKNIQYF
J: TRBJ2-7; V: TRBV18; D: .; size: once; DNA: TGTGCCAGCTCGGCGGCGCAGTTCTCCTACGAGCAGTACTTC; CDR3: CASSAAQFSYEQYF
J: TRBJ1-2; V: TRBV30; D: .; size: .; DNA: TGTGCCTGGAGTCTGGGAGCCCATGGCTACACCTTC; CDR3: CAWSLGAHGYTF
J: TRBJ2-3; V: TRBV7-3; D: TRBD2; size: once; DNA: TGTGCCAGCAGCCGGGGTTATGGCGGGAGGAGCGATACGCAGTATTTT; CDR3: CASSRGYGGRSDTQYF
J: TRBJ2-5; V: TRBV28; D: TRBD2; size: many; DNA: TGTGCCAGCAGTTACCCGGGACTACCCAAGAGAACCCAGTACTTC; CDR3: CASSYPGLPKRTQYF
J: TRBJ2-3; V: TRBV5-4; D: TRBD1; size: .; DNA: TGTGCCAGCAGCTTAAACAGGGGCAGTAGCACAGATACGCAGTATTTT; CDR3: CASSLNRGSSTDTQYF
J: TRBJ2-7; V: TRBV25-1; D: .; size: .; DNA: TGTGCCAGCAGGGGGGCAGGCACCTACGAGCAGTACTTC; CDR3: CASRGAGTYEQYF
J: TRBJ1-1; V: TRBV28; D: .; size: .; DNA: TGTGCCAGCAGTCCCCCCGGTCCGGGACGCCGAAGGACTGAAGCTTTCTTT; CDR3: CASSPPGPGRRRTEAFF
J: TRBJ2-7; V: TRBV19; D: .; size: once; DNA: TGTGCCAGTGGCGCCAACCCTAACTACGAGCAGTACTTC; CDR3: CASGANPNYEQYF